This entry lists 30 T cell receptor beta chains sequenced from one sample in a study of cytomegalovirus exposure and HLA in healthy donors. Primers for the PCR totalled 60 Vbeta and 13 Jbeta. Libraries were prepared by immunoSEQ multiplex PCR; TCRdb keeps only in-frame clonotypes and omits some of them. There are around 150,000 clones in the sample; about 64% occur only once, and roughly 7% lies in the top ten. Material for sequencing was PBMCs. These TCRs come from a woman aged 60-70 years in good health and CMV-seropositive.

A remark on this clone: This sample includes further DNA sequences coding for the same CDR3. The genes are TRBV20-1 and TRBJ1-2, with a possible D match to TRBD1 (5 bases). The germline V gene has CDR1 DFQATT and CDR2 SNEGSKA (reference sequence). The V end lost 4 bases, the J end lost 5 bases, and 8 bases lay between the germline ends. CDR3 length: 11 residues. The CDR3 sequence is CSATRGYGYTF. The CDR3 DNA is TGCAGTGCTACCCGGGGGTATGGCTACACCTTC.

This rearrangement joins TRBV5-1 to TRBJ2-2; TRBD1 matches at 7 bases. The trim removed 0 bases at V and 6 bases at J, leaving 5 bases unmatched. CDR3 length equals 15 residues. Per germline, CDR1 SGHRS and CDR2 YFSETQ. Here the CDR3 DNA reads TGCGCCAGCAGCTTGGCCGGGCAGGGGGCCGGGGAGCTGTTTTTT. Translating it yields CASSLAGQGAGELFF.

V and J are TRBV19 and TRBJ2-7; D is unclear. This CDR3 is 15 amino acids long. In germline, CDR1 is LNHDA, CDR2 SQIVND (reference sequence). Deletions cut 3 bases from V and 0 bases from J, with 12 bases between. Here the CDR3 reads CASSIVSDPSYEQYF. CDR3 nucleotide sequence: TGTGCCAGTAGTATTGTCAGTGATCCCTCCTACGAGCAGTACTTC. Together with reference TRBV19 and TRBJ2-7, the CDR3 gives the full variable domain: DGGITQSPKYLFRKEGQNVTLSCEQNLNHDAMYWYRQDPGQGLRLIYYSQIVNDFQKGDIAEGYSVSREKKESFPLTVTSAQKNPTAFYLCASSIVSDPSYEQYFGPGTRLTVT.

This chain uses TRBV18 with TRBJ2-1, with D unresolved. Deletions cut 0 bases from V and 6 bases from J, with 3 bases between. This CDR3 spans 12 amino acids. Per the germline V gene, CDR1 is KGHSH and CDR2 is LQKENI. The CDR3 spells CASSPPLNEQFF. CDR3 coding DNA: TGTGCCAGCTCACCACCCCTCAATGAGCAGTTCTTC. Drawing the rest from reference TRBV18 and TRBJ2-1, the complete variable domain is NAGVMQNPRHLVRRRGQEARLRCSPMKGHSHVYWYRQLPEEGLKFMVYLQKENIIDESGMPKERFSAEFPKEGPSILRIQQVVRGDSAAYFCASSPPLNEQFFGPGTRLTVL.

This clone came up a few times. The V gene is TRBV19, the J gene TRBJ1-2; D ambiguous. This CDR3 region has 14 residues. V dropped 7 bases and J dropped 2 bases, with 14 bases sitting between them. CDR1 is LNHDA and CDR2 is SQIVND in the germline V gene (reference sequence). The CDR3 region is CASTPGRRNYGYTF. The DNA for the CDR3 is TGTGCCAGTACCCCCGGACGGAGGAACTATGGCTACACCTTC.

V usage is TRBV30 and J usage is TRBJ2-7, with D maybe TRBD2 (6 bases). The CDR3 has 15 residues. Germline CDR1 reads GTSNPN; CDR2 reads SVGIG (reference sequence). With 0 bases removed from V and 8 bases from J, the gap between germline ends came to 20 bases. The CDR3 nucleotides read TGTGCCTGGAGTGTACAAGGGCGGGGAGGAGTCCAGCAGTACTTC. Residues: CAWSVQGRGGVQQYF.

V and J are TRBV7-2 and TRBJ1-1, with D possibly TRBD1 on 5 matching bases. The ends were cut back, 3 bases at V and 5 bases at J, with 16 bases in the middle. Looked up from germline, CDR1 is SGHTA and CDR2 is FQGNSA. The CDR3 has 15 residues. CDR3 bases: TGTGCCAGCAGCTTTGGGGCGGGGGTTGGGACTGAAGCTTTCTTT. It codes for CASSFGAGVGTEAFF.

This clone was seen a handful of times. The V and J genes are TRBV7-2 and TRBJ2-7; 7 bases match TRBD2. This CDR3 has 13 residues. From germline, CDR1 is SGHTA and CDR2 FQGNSA. V trimming: 3 bases; J trimming: 5 bases; junction bases outside the gene matches: 4. CDR3 coding DNA: TGTGCCAGCAGCTTTGCGGGAGTGGACGAGCAGTACTTC. It codes for CASSFAGVDEQYF.

About this clone itself: Given the absence of the conserved phenylalanine or tryptophan at the CDR3 end, a read error is likely. This chain links TRBV29-1 with TRBJ1-2, with a tentative D call TRBD1 (5 bases). Deletions cut 0 bases from V and 5 bases from J, with 19 bases between. The germline V gene has CDR1 SQVTM and CDR2 ANQGSEA. CDR3 length equals 16 residues. The CDR3 nucleotides read TGCAGCGTTGAAGATTTCAGTAGGGGTCAATTGTATGGCTACACCCTC. Translating gives CSVEDFSRGQLYGYTL.

The chain uses TRBV27 and TRBJ1-4; 8 positions match TRBD1. Germline-derived CDR1 and CDR2 are MNHEY and SMNVEV (reference sequence). The CDR3 has 18 amino acids. J lost 2 bases, V lost 2 bases, and 10 bases had no gene match. This CDR3 is CASSLLTGDPKTNEKLFF. The CDR3 DNA reads as TGTGCCAGCAGTTTACTGACAGGGGACCCCAAGACTAATGAAAAACTGTTTTTT. Supplemented by reference TRBV27 and TRBJ1-4, the full variable domain reads EAQVTQNPRYLITVTGKKLTVTCSQNMNHEYMSWYRQDPGLGLRQIYYSMNVEVTDKGDVPEGYKVSRKEKRNFPLILESPSPNQTSLYFCASSLLTGDPKTNEKLFFGSGTQLSVL.

V is TRBV5-4 and J is TRBJ1-2; weak D call: TRBD1 (6 bases). V was shortened by 2 bases and J by 1 base, with 15 bases between the two germline ends. This CDR3 contains 16 residues. Germline values: CDR1 SGHNT, CDR2 YYREEE (reference sequence). The CDR3 DNA follows: TGTGCCAGCAGCTTCATCCAGGGGAATTTTAACTATGGCTACACCTTC. As protein: CASSFIQGNFNYGYTF.

This clone has just a few counts. The rearrangement links TRBV7-8 to TRBJ1-2; 8 nucleotides line up with TRBD1. This CDR3 has 14 amino acids. The V gene's germline CDR1 is SGHVS and CDR2 FQNEAQ. After removal of 2 bases from V and 2 bases from J, the junction contained 1 base not matched to a gene. CDR3 nucleotides: TGTGCCAGCAGCTTATCAGGGGGCAACTATGGCTACACCTTC. This gives the protein CASSLSGGNYGYTF.

To note about this clone: Other DNA sequences from this sample encode an identical CDR3 as well. V is TRBV5-1 and J is TRBJ1-5, with TRBD1 matching over 7 bases. Germline assignment: CDR1 SGHRS and CDR2 YFSETQ. CDR3 length: 15 residues. Trimming cost V 0 bases and J 4 bases; bases outside gene matches: 4. The CDR3 region has the DNA TGCGCCAGCAGCTTGGGACAGGGTTGGAATCAGCCCCAGCATTTT. This sequence encodes CASSLGQGWNQPQHF.

V is TRBV6-1 and J is TRBJ1-3, with D hard to call. Germline CDR1 is MNHNS and CDR2 is SASEGT. V was clipped by 0 bases and J by 8 bases, with 11 bases between them. The CDR3 has 14 residues. CDR3 DNA sequence: TGTGCCAGCAGTGAAGCAGCGGGTCTGGACACCATATATTTT. Translating gives CASSEAAGLDTIYF.

This chain joins TRBV5-1 and TRBJ2-2, with D perhaps matching TRBD2 (5 bases). V was clipped by 4 bases and J by 4 bases, with 17 bases between them. The germline V gene encodes CDR1 SGHRS and CDR2 YFSETQ. CDR3 length equals 16 residues. The CDR3 spells CASSPGETAFTGELFF. CDR3 bases: TGCGCCAGCAGCCCCGGGGAGACTGCTTTCACCGGGGAGCTGTTTTTT. The entire variable domain, with the rest obtained from reference TRBV5-1 and TRBJ2-2, is as follows: KAGVTQTPRYLIKTRGQQVTLSCSPISGHRSVSWYQQTPGQGLQFLFEYFSETQRNKGNFPGRFSGRQFSNSRSEMNVSTLELGDSALYLCASSPGETAFTGELFFGEGSRLTVL.

The rearrangement uses TRBV2 and TRBJ2-1; tentatively, D is TRBD1 (5 bases). The CDR3 is 13 amino acids. Germline V CDR1 and CDR2: SNHLY, FYNNEI. Trimming took off 4 bases at V and 5 bases at J, with 9 bases between the two ends. CDR3 region: CASSAPTDNEQFF. The CDR3, as DNA: TGTGCCAGCAGTGCACCGACAGACAATGAGCAGTTCTTC.

The V call is TRBV28, the J call TRBJ2-3, with a weak D call TRBD2 (7 bases). This CDR3 has 14 amino acids. Trimming removed 8 bases at V and 4 bases at J, with 16 bases between. The germline V gene encodes CDR1 MDHEN and CDR2 SYDVKM. Here the CDR3 reads CASLGGGESDTQYF. The CDR3 nucleotides read TGTGCCAGCTTGGGGGGGGGCGAATCAGATACGCAGTATTTT.

The rearrangement joins TRBV18 to TRBJ2-1; a possible D gene is TRBD1 (5 bases). Germline assignment: CDR1 KGHSH and CDR2 LQKENI. CDR3 length: 13 residues. Trimming shortened V by 6 bases and J by 3 bases, and 9 bases separated the two germline ends. The CDR3 DNA sequence: TGTGCCAGCTCCTTACAGGACTACAATGAGCAGTTCTTC. The encoded protein is CASSLQDYNEQFF.

This clone was seen more than once but under ten times. The genes are TRBV7-2 and TRBJ2-1; TRBD2 matches 9 bases. Trimming cost V 3 bases and J 7 bases; bases outside gene matches: 4. The CDR3 is 14 amino acids. Germline CDR1 SGHTA, CDR2 FQGNSA. Here the CDR3 DNA reads TGTGCCAGCAGCTTGGCGGGAGGGGGAAATGAGCAGTTCTTC. Translation gives CASSLAGGGNEQFF.

The V and J genes are TRBV7-9 and TRBJ1-2, with 8 bases fitting TRBD1. Germline V lookup: CDR1 SEHNR, CDR2 FQNEAQ (reference sequence). V was pared by 1 base and J by 3 bases, with 4 bases of the junction left unmatched. The CDR3 sequence is 15 residues long. CDR3 residues: CASSLDADRDYGYTF. For the CDR3, the DNA is TGTGCCAGCAGCTTAGATGCGGACAGGGACTATGGCTACACCTTC.

V is TRBV15 and J is TRBJ1-2, with TRBD1 matching 7 bases. Germline values: CDR1 LNHNV, CDR2 YYDKDF (reference sequence). The CDR3 contains 15 residues. J lost 0 bases, V lost 4 bases, and 5 bases had no gene match. In DNA form, the CDR3 reads TGTGCCACCAGCATGGCGACAGGGACTAACTATGGCTACACCTTC. This sequence encodes CATSMATGTNYGYTF.

CDR3 protein: CATSRVRGLGTDTQYF. DNA for the CDR3: TGTGCCACCAGCAGAGTTCGAGGGTTAGGGACAGATACGCAGTATTTT. The V gene is TRBV15, the J gene TRBJ2-3, with TRBD2 as a possible D gene (5 bases). The V end lost 1 base, the J end lost 3 bases, and 14 bases lay between the germline ends. The CDR3 runs to 16 residues. In germline, CDR1 is LNHNV, CDR2 YYDKDF (reference sequence).

The V and J genes are TRBV4-2 and TRBJ2-7; no definite D call. V lost 0 bases to trimming and J lost 1 base, with 16 bases between them. This CDR3 spans 17 amino acids. Per germline, CDR1 LGHNA and CDR2 YNFKEQ. In DNA form, the CDR3 reads TGTGCCAGCAGCCAAGATCCGATCCTCTCAGTTTCCTACGAGCAGTACTTC. As protein: CASSQDPILSVSYEQYF.

The chain combines TRBV19 with TRBJ2-2, with TRBD2 identical over 8 bases. This CDR3 region has 17 residues. The V and J ends lost 1 base and 7 bases, in that order; junction bases with no gene match: 11. In germline, CDR1 is LNHDA, CDR2 SQIVND (reference sequence). CDR3 loop: CASSIARTSLYSGELFF. As DNA, the CDR3 is TGTGCCAGTAGTATAGCCCGGACTAGCCTCTATAGCGGGGAGCTGTTTTTT.

V is TRBV11-3 and J is TRBJ2-2; D might be TRBD2 (5 bases). The V end was cut by 10 bases, the J end by 7 bases, with 10 bases between. Germline V gene sequence: CDR1 SGHNT, CDR2 YENEEA. The CDR3 runs 11 residues. The CDR3 region is CATRLNGELFF. Here the CDR3 DNA reads TGTGCCACCCGACTAAACGGGGAGCTGTTTTTT.

This chain joins TRBV15 and TRBJ2-2; 7 bases match TRBD2. Trimming removed 1 base from V and 1 base from J; junction bases left unmatched: 12. CDR1 LNHNV and CDR2 YYDKDF come from the germline V gene (reference sequence). The CDR3 length is 19 residues. Here the CDR3 DNA reads TGTGCCACCAGCAGAGGGGGTAGAGGTCGGACTAGGAACACCGGGGAGCTGTTTTTT. The encoded protein is CATSRGGRGRTRNTGELFF.

The chain couples TRBV11-2 to TRBJ2-5; D may be TRBD2 (5 bases). With 5 bases removed from V and 5 bases from J, the gap between germline ends came to 12 bases. There are 13 residues in the CDR3. Germline-derived CDR1 and CDR2 are SGHAT and FQNNGV. The CDR3 spells CASSPGNLETQYF. The CDR3 DNA sequence: TGTGCCAGCAGCCCCGGGAATTTGGAGACCCAGTACTTC.

This clone showed up just once. CDR3 protein: CASSSSPKQPQHF. The CDR3, as DNA: TGTGCCAGCAGTTCTAGCCCCAAACAGCCCCAGCATTTT. The V call is TRBV6-5, the J call TRBJ1-5; D unclear. The CDR3 runs to 13 residues. Trimming took off 4 bases at V and 7 bases at J, with 11 bases between the two ends. The germline V gene encodes CDR1 MNHEY and CDR2 SVGAGI.

V gene TRBV5-1 combines with J gene TRBJ1-1, with 11 bases matching TRBD1. V lost 2 bases, J lost 3 bases, and 6 bases stayed unmatched. The CDR3 extends over 16 amino acids. Germline CDR1 is SGHRS and CDR2 is YFSETQ. CDR3 bases: TGCGCCAGCAGCTTCGGACAGGGGGCGTCGGACACTGAAGCTTTCTTT. Translation gives CASSFGQGASDTEAFF.

This clone was recorded once. The CDR3 protein is CASSVGGRGPLELYGYTF. In nucleotides, the CDR3 is TGTGCCAGCAGCGTAGGAGGCAGGGGACCACTAGAACTCTATGGCTACACCTTC. This rearrangement joins TRBV9 to TRBJ1-2, with D perhaps matching TRBD1 (6 bases). This CDR3 contains 18 residues. Germline lookup yields CDR1 SGDLS and CDR2 YYNGEE. Trimming left V 0 bases short and J 4 bases short, with 22 bases between.